The T cell receptor (beta chain) under discussion was sequenced for a study of blood T cell repertoires in COVID-19. Across the whole study: Acute and convalescent COVID-19 samples came from the United States, Italy and Spain. PBMCs, B-cell-depleted T cells, or T cells provided the cDNA or gDNA that made up the material.

Per the original methods: Researchers report that nucleated cell counts were estimated from reference gene primer amplification. The protocol was immunoSEQ multiplex PCR, while the TCRdb copy is restricted to in-frame clones and leaves out a portion. Clone size and the V and J calls come from that table; the DNA yielded D and trimming. The table includes roughly 80,000 clones, more than 85% detected once. Germline CDR1 and CDR2: LNHDA and SQIVND (reference sequence). V dropped 5 bases and J dropped 5; count of bases not matched to a gene: 10. The CDR3 is 15 residues long. Enrolment of Seattle patients took place during active infection, and they were followed longitudinally.

Sequences were obtained from peripheral blood. The receptor was derived from a man aged 45-65 years with COVID-19, enrolled during active disease. The chain recombines TRBV19 with TRBJ1-2; the match to TRBD1 covers 8 bases. Written as DNA, the CDR3 is TGTGCCAGTAGTCGCGGACAGGGCGGGTTGTATGGCTACACCTTC. Residues: CASSRGQGGLYGYTF.